What follows are 7 T cell receptor beta chains derived from one specimen sequenced in a study of PD-1 blockade in mismatch repair-deficient tumors. Sequencing was performed with immunoSEQ multiplex PCR; in TCRdb, only in-frame clones are kept and a portion is missing. Among roughly 120,000 clones listed, approximately 91% were seen once. The sample was peripheral blood, taken just over 70 weeks after starting pembrolizumab. These receptors were taken from an adult with mismatch repair-deficient cancer.

The chain is built from TRBV11-2 and TRBJ2-3, with 7 bases fitting TRBD1. The CDR3 covers 14 residues. Losses at the gene ends were 7 bases for V and 6 bases for J; bases not matched to a gene: 10. Per germline, CDR1 SGHAT and CDR2 FQNNGV. The CDR3 reads CASNPGTAGDTQYF. The CDR3 DNA is TGTGCCAGCAACCCCGGGACAGCTGGGGATACGCAGTATTTT.

This clone has only one observation. The chain combines TRBV28 with TRBJ1-1; D gene ambiguous. Germline CDR1 and CDR2: MDHEN and SYDVKM. This CDR3 spans 12 amino acids. Between the trimmed V and J ends, which lost 5 bases and 0 bases, there was a span of 4 bases. CDR3 residues: CASSGLNTEAFF. The CDR3 bases are TGTGCCAGCAGTGGGTTGAACACTGAAGCTTTCTTT.

This chain links TRBV9 with TRBJ2-1; 9 nucleotides match TRBD2. The junction had 8 bases not matched to a gene; V was cut back by 3 bases and J by 1 base. The CDR3 covers 17 residues. Germline lookup yields CDR1 SGDLS and CDR2 YYNGEE. The CDR3 region is CASSAHGLAGSYNEQFF. DNA for the CDR3: TGTGCCAGCAGCGCACACGGGCTAGCGGGATCCTACAATGAGCAGTTCTTC.

The gene calls are TRBV4-3 and TRBJ2-1; 11 nucleotides align to TRBD1. The CDR3 is 16 amino acids. V lost 0 bases, J lost 3 bases, and 1 base stayed unmatched. The germline CDR1 and CDR2 sequences are LGHNA and YSLEER. The DNA for the CDR3 is TGCGCCAGCAGCCAAGATGGGACAGGGGGCTACAATGAGCAGTTCTTC. Translating gives CASSQDGTGGYNEQFF.

This clone came up once. The sample holds other DNA sequences that translate to the same CDR3. CDR3 DNA sequence: TGCGCCAGCAGCCCCGGACAGGGAAACACTGAAGCTTTCTTT. Protein product: CASSPGQGNTEAFF. The chain carries TRBV5-1 and TRBJ1-1, with 8 bases matching TRBD1. J lost 2 bases, V lost 4 bases, and 4 bases had no gene match. There are 14 residues in the CDR3. Germline V gene lookup returns CDR1 SGHRS and CDR2 YFSETQ.

The V call is TRBV7-8, the J call TRBJ1-2; tentatively, D is TRBD1 (6 bases). Germline V gives CDR1 SGHVS, CDR2 FQNEAQ. The CDR3 loop spans 17 amino acids. The V end lost 1 base, the J end lost 4 bases, and 19 bases lay between the germline ends. The CDR3 sequence: CASSLEIRAGVIYGYTF. CDR3 nucleotide sequence: TGTGCCAGCAGCTTAGAGATCCGGGCAGGGGTGATCTATGGCTACACCTTC.

This clone occurred a few times. The V and J genes are TRBV28 and TRBJ2-7; 12 bases are a match to TRBD2. CDR3 length equals 13 residues. CDR1 is MDHEN, CDR2 SYDVKM, per germline. Germline trimming cut 10 bases from V and 6 bases from J; bases unmatched to any gene: 7. The CDR3 region has the DNA TGTGCCACCGGACTAGCGGGACTCCCCGAGCAGTACTTC. This encodes CATGLAGLPEQYF.